This TCR beta chain was identified in a study of CD8+CD57+ T cells in acquired aplastic anemia. Looking at the study overall: Yields of DNA that came from sorted CD4+ and CD8+ cells averaged about 3.5 ug. Study results and limitations: Over 25 shared CD8+ CDR3s appeared highly expressed within patients' immunodominant clones. Patients were compared with controls for CD8+ Simpson's diversity, and no significant difference emerged.

This clonotype came up once. The antigen is not known. This CDR3 has 15 residues. V trimming: 4 bases; J trimming: 6 bases; junction bases outside the gene matches: 6. The V gene's germline CDR1 is SEHNR and CDR2 FQNEAQ (reference sequence). For CDR3 and TCR beta VDJ profiling, genomic DNA was the template used. TCRdb analysed the reads with MiXCR anew, one entry per CDR3 protein. The sample yields a few hundred thousand distinct CDR3 sequences, 50% to 70% seen once. The V and J genes are TRBV7-9 and TRBJ1-2; 12 bases agree with TRBD1. The source material was sorted CD4+, CD8+, or CD8+CD57+ T cells (not recorded which) from PBMCs. This receptor was obtained from a human donor with severe aplastic anemia or a healthy control (not recorded which). The CDR3 protein is CASSYQGQGADGYTF. Here the CDR3 DNA reads TGTGCCAGCAGCTACCAGGGACAGGGGGCCGATGGCTACACCTTC.